The 12 T cell receptor beta chains presented below share a single source sample, sequenced in a study of cytomegalovirus exposure and HLA in healthy donors. The PCR was carried out with 60 Vbeta primers and 13 Jbeta primers. This table comes from immunoSEQ multiplex PCR, and its TCRdb copy is limited to in-frame clones, with some not included. The sample lists about 130,000 clones; 75% to 90% were seen once. Sequenced input: PBMCs. The receptors were gathered from a woman in her thirties or forties in good health and CMV-seropositive.

This chain joins TRBV4-1 and TRBJ2-7, with 9 nucleotides matching TRBD1. The germline V gene has CDR1 MGHRA and CDR2 YSYEKL. There are 15 residues in the CDR3. V was clipped by 6 bases and J by 2 bases; unmatched bases: 8. DNA for the CDR3: TGCGCCAGCAGATACACAGGGGGCGGGCCCTACGAGCAGTACTTC. It specifies CASRYTGGGPYEQYF.

This chain connects TRBV28 to TRBJ1-4; 7 nucleotides align to TRBD1. V was clipped by 5 bases and J by 7 bases; unmatched bases: 7. Looked up from germline, CDR1 is MDHEN and CDR2 is SYDVKM. This CDR3 is 14 amino acids long. This chain's CDR3 is CASSPAGQSEKLFF. Here the CDR3 DNA reads TGTGCCAGCAGTCCGGCGGGACAGTCTGAAAAACTGTTTTTT.

This clone came up a few times. The rearrangement joins TRBV5-6 to TRBJ2-7; TRBD1 is a possible D gene (5 bases). The CDR3 sequence is 14 residues long. Per germline, CDR1 SGHDT and CDR2 YYEEEE. Trimming removed 5 bases at V and 1 base at J, with 13 bases between. This CDR3 reads CASRKGAGSYEQYF. In nucleotides, the CDR3 is TGTGCCAGCAGGAAAGGCGCAGGGTCCTACGAGCAGTACTTC.

CDR3 sequence: CASDTGGTYEQYF. CDR3 sequence (DNA): TGTGCCAGCGATACGGGGGGGACCTACGAGCAGTACTTC. The chain has TRBV28 and TRBJ2-7; TRBD2 aligns across 8 bases. This CDR3 has 13 residues. Germline V gene sequence: CDR1 MDHEN, CDR2 SYDVKM. V dropped 8 bases and J dropped 2; count of bases not matched to a gene: 5.

The chain couples TRBV9 to TRBJ1-1; no reliable D call. V lost 4 bases to trimming and J lost 0 bases, with 10 bases between them. This CDR3 comprises 14 residues. The germline CDR1 and CDR2 sequences are SGDLS and YYNGEE. The CDR3 nucleotides are TGTGCCAGCAGCAAACTGACAATGAACACTGAAGCTTTCTTT. Amino acid sequence: CASSKLTMNTEAFF.

The chain recombines TRBV9 with TRBJ2-3; D may be TRBD2 (6 bases). Looked up from germline, CDR1 is SGDLS and CDR2 is YYNGEE. V was shortened by 0 bases and J by 2 bases, with 13 bases between the two germline ends. The CDR3 is made up of 16 amino acids. The CDR3 region has the DNA TGTGCCAGCAGCGTAGGACAACGGGACTCCACAGATACGCAGTATTTT. Its translation is CASSVGQRDSTDTQYF.

The V gene is TRBV6-8, the J gene TRBJ2-2, with 8 positions matching TRBD2. From germline, CDR1 is MNHGY and CDR2 SAAAGT. CDR3 length: 16 amino acids. V dropped 0 bases and J dropped 0; count of bases not matched to a gene: 0. CDR3 sequence reads: CASSYSGLANTGELFF. In nucleotides, the CDR3 is TGTGCCAGCAGTTACTCGGGACTAGCGAACACCGGGGAGCTGTTTTTT.

The chain employs TRBV5-4 and TRBJ1-1; 8 positions agree with TRBD1. The ends lost 4 bases at V and 6 bases at J; junction bases unmatched: 2. Germline V lookup: CDR1 SGHNT, CDR2 YYREEE (reference sequence). CDR3 length: 12 amino acids. The CDR3 sequence: CASSQDRAEAFF. CDR3 DNA: TGTGCCAGCAGCCAGGACAGGGCTGAAGCTTTCTTT.

The V gene is TRBV14, the J gene TRBJ1-5; no definite D call. V shed 4 bases and J shed 4 bases, with 8 bases lying between them. This CDR3 contains 13 residues. Per the germline V gene, CDR1 is SGHDN and CDR2 is FVKESK. Here the CDR3 DNA reads TGTGCCAGCAGCCGAGGTCCTAATCAGCCCCAGCATTTT. It specifies CASSRGPNQPQHF. Drawing the rest from reference TRBV14 and TRBJ1-5, the complete variable domain is EAGVTQFPSHSVIEKGQTVTLRCDPISGHDNLYWYRRVMGKEIKFLLHFVKESKQDESGMPNNRFLAERTGGTYSTLKVQPAELEDSGVYFCASSRGPNQPQHFGDGTRLSIL.

The chain carries TRBV9 and TRBJ2-5; 11 nucleotides line up with TRBD2. The V segment lost 0 bases and the J segment 1 base; nucleotides outside the gene matches: 11. Per germline, CDR1 SGDLS and CDR2 YYNGEE. The length of the CDR3 is 19 residues. The CDR3, as DNA: TGTGCCAGCAGCGTAGACCCGTTTACTAGCGGGAGCGGCCAAGAGACCCAGTACTTC. Translating gives CASSVDPFTSGSGQETQYF.

The chain carries TRBV19 and TRBJ1-4; TRBD1 might be the D (6 bases). Germline V CDR1 and CDR2: LNHDA, SQIVND (reference sequence). CDR3 length: 13 residues. The V gene lost 9 bases and the J gene lost 8 bases, with 16 bases spanning the gap. CDR3 bases: TGTGCCAGCGTACAGGGTCGGCGGGAAAAACTGTTTTTT. Translating gives CASVQGRREKLFF. The full variable domain, in which reference TRBV19 and TRBJ1-4 provide the parts outside the CDR3, is DGGITQSPKYLFRKEGQNVTLSCEQNLNHDAMYWYRQDPGQGLRLIYYSQIVNDFQKGDIAEGYSVSREKKESFPLTVTSAQKNPTAFYLCASVQGRREKLFFGSGTQLSVL.

J is TRBJ2-4 and V is TRBV19; TRBD1 agrees at 8 bases. Losses at the gene ends were 7 bases for V and 3 bases for J; bases not matched to a gene: 8. CDR1 and CDR2 from the germline V gene are LNHDA and SQIVND (reference sequence). The length of the CDR3 is 15 residues. CDR3 loop: CASTADRAGKNIQYF. CDR3 DNA sequence: TGTGCCAGTACCGCGGACAGGGCTGGCAAAAACATTCAGTACTTC.